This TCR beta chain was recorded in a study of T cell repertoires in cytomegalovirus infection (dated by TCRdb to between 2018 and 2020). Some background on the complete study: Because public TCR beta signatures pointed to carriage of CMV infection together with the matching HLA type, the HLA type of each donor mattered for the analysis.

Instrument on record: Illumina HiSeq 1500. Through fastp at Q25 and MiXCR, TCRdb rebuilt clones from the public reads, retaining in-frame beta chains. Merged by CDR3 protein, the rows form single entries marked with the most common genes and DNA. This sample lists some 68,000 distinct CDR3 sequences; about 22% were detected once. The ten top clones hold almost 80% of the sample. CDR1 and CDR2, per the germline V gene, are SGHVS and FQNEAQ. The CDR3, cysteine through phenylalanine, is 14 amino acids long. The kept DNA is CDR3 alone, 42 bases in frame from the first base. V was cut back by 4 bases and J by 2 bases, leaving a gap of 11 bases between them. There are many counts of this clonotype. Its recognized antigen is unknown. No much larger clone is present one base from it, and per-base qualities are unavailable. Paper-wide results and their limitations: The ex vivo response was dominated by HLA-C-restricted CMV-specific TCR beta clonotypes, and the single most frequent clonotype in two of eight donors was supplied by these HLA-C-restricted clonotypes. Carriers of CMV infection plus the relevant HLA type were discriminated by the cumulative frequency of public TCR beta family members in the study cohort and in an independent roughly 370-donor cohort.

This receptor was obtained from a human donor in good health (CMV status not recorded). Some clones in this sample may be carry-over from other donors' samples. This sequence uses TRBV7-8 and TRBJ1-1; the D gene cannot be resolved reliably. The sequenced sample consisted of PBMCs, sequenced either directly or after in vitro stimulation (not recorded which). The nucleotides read TGTGCCAGCAGCTCCACCGAACTAAACACTGAAGCTTTCTTT. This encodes CASSSTELNTEAFF. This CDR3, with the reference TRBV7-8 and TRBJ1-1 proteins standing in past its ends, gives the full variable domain GAGVSQSPRYKVAKRGQDVALRCDPISGHVSLFWYQQALGQGPEFLTYFQNEAQLDKSGLPSDRFFAERPEGSVSTLKIQRTQQEDSAVYLCASSSTELNTEAFFGQGTRLTVV.